This is a list of T cell receptor beta chains from one sample in a study of cytomegalovirus exposure and HLA in healthy donors. Sequencing used immunoSEQ multiplex PCR; TCRdb keeps in-frame clones, though not all of them. The table has some 140,000 clones, roughly 86% seen once; the top ten hold roughly 1.4%. Sample: PBMCs. The receptors shown here come from a woman in her twenties or thirties in good health and CMV-seronegative. The CDR3 runs from the conserved cysteine through the conserved F or W. The order of the fields is V gene, J gene, D gene, clone size, CDR3 protein, CDR3 DNA. The D gene is left open where the match is weak. Clone size is given for some rows only: seen once, a few or many times, or a class if the clone is expanded.

TRBV4-1,TRBJ2-3,.,.,CASSHEGARTDTQYF,TGCGCCAGCAGCCACGAAGGGGCCCGCACAGATACGCAGTATTTT
TRBV6-1,TRBJ2-7,.,.,CASSVLRLAHEQYF,TGTGCCAGCAGCGTGCTTCGGCTAGCCCACGAGCAGTACTTC
TRBV18,TRBJ2-2,TRBD1,.,CASSPLQGRTGELFF,TGTGCCAGCTCACCACTACAGGGGCGCACCGGGGAGCTGTTTTTT
TRBV5-4,TRBJ1-6,TRBD1,.,CASSAQRPGGDNSPLHF,TGTGCCAGCAGCGCGCAGAGACCAGGGGGCGATAATTCACCCCTCCACTTT
TRBV7-2,TRBJ1-5,.,once,CASSLGPGRNQPQHF,TGTGCCAGCAGCTTAGGTCCAGGTCGCAATCAGCCCCAGCATTTT
TRBV5-1,TRBJ2-1,.,.,CASSFTGTQYNEQFF,TGCGCCAGCAGCTTCACCGGGACACAATACAATGAGCAGTTCTTC
TRBV11-2,TRBJ2-3,TRBD2,.,CASGDWRGETDTQYF,TGTGCCAGTGGGGACTGGCGGGGGGAGACAGATACGCAGTATTTT
TRBV19,TRBJ2-7,.,few,CASSISVVYEQYF,TGTGCCAGTAGTATTTCGGTTGTCTACGAGCAGTACTTC
TRBV7-9,TRBJ1-2,TRBD1,.,CASSFQTGGSHKIYGYTF,TGTGCCAGCAGCTTTCAAACAGGGGGGTCCCACAAAATCTATGGCTACACCTTC
TRBV20-1,TRBJ1-1,.,once,CSAEANTEAFF,TGCAGTGCTGAGGCGAACACTGAAGCTTTCTTT
TRBV2,TRBJ2-2,.,.,CASSPQGGTGELFF,TGTGCCAGCAGTCCTCAGGGGGGTACCGGGGAGCTGTTTTTT
TRBV7-3,TRBJ1-6,TRBD1,.,CASSRTGEGNSPLHF,TGTGCCAGCAGCCGGACAGGGGAAGGTAATTCACCCCTCCACTTT
TRBV5-4,TRBJ2-7,TRBD1,.,CASSLRTGRYEQYF,TGTGCCAGCAGCTTAAGGACAGGAAGGTACGAGCAGTACTTC
TRBV11-2,TRBJ2-1,TRBD2,.,CASSLEASGGNEQFF,TGTGCCAGCAGCTTAGAAGCTAGCGGGGGGAATGAGCAGTTCTTC
TRBV7-6,TRBJ1-6,.,once,CASSLKQGGNSPLHF,TGTGCCAGCAGCTTAAAACAGGGCGGTAATTCACCCCTCCACTTT
TRBV18,TRBJ1-1,.,.,CASSPTELVTEAFF,TGTGCCAGCTCGCCCACGGAGCTCGTAACTGAAGCTTTCTTT
TRBV13,TRBJ2-5,TRBD1,.,CASSPRQGRGETQYF,TGTGCCAGCAGCCCAAGACAGGGGAGAGGAGAGACCCAGTACTTC
TRBV6-5,TRBJ1-6,TRBD1,.,CASRSGQVNSPLHF,TGTGCCAGCAGGTCGGGACAGGTTAATTCACCCCTCCACTTT
TRBV5-1,TRBJ1-6,.,.,CASSLARGGLDSPLHF,TGCGCCAGCAGCTTGGCCCGGGGAGGCCTGGATTCACCCCTCCACTTT
TRBV7-8,TRBJ1-5,.,.,CASSLARREPQHF,TGTGCCAGCAGCTTAGCACGCCGGGAGCCCCAGCATTTT
TRBV5-4,TRBJ1-4,TRBD1,.,CASSLVGQGIKKLFF,TGTGCCAGCAGCTTGGTCGGACAGGGGATTAAAAAACTGTTTTTT
TRBV5-1,TRBJ1-2,.,few,CASSADAAGYTF,TGCGCCAGCAGCGCCGACGCGGCTGGCTACACCTTC
TRBV2,TRBJ2-1,TRBD2,.,CASKAGAYNEQFF,TGTGCCAGCAAAGCGGGGGCCTACAATGAGCAGTTCTTC
TRBV9,TRBJ2-5,.,.,CASSTTGEYQETQYF,TGTGCCAGCAGCACGACCGGGGAGTACCAAGAGACCCAGTACTTC
TRBV29-1,TRBJ1-2,TRBD1,.,CSVDGQGAIDYGYTF,TGCAGCGTTGATGGCCAGGGGGCTATCGACTATGGCTACACCTTC
TRBV5-6,TRBJ2-3,.,once,CASSFLRTDTQYF,TGTGCCAGCAGCTTCCTACGCACAGATACGCAGTATTTT
TRBV30,TRBJ2-3,.,once,CAWSVWGDTDTQYF,TGTGCCTGGAGTGTTTGGGGGGATACAGATACGCAGTATTTT
TRBV27,TRBJ2-3,.,.,CASTSGGGRSYTQYF,TGTGCCAGCACCTCCGGGGGTGGACGTTCTTATACGCAGTATTTT
TRBV7-6,TRBJ2-7,.,.,CASSSQESQDSYEQYF,TGTGCCAGCAGCTCCCAAGAGAGTCAAGATTCCTACGAGCAGTACTTC
TRBV27,TRBJ1-1,TRBD1,.,CASSPRQGGMNTEAFF,TGTGCCAGCAGTCCCAGACAGGGGGGAATGAACACTGAAGCTTTCTTT
TRBV18,TRBJ2-3,TRBD2,.,CASSPTSSTDTQYF,TGTGCCAGCTCACCGACTAGCAGCACAGATACGCAGTATTTT
TRBV11-1,TRBJ2-7,TRBD1,.,CASSLQRPGTGNEQYF,TGTGCCAGCAGCTTACAACGTCCCGGGACAGGGAACGAGCAGTACTTC
TRBV10-3,TRBJ2-1,TRBD2,.,CAISERGGQYNEQFF,TGTGCCATCAGTGAGCGCGGGGGGCAATACAATGAGCAGTTCTTC
TRBV4-3,TRBJ2-3,TRBD2,.,CASSQLAASTDTQYF,TGCGCCAGCAGCCAACTAGCGGCGAGCACAGATACGCAGTATTTT
TRBV5-6,TRBJ2-5,TRBD1,.,CASSRAGTGLQETQYF,TGTGCCAGCAGCCGGGCCGGGACAGGCCTTCAAGAGACCCAGTACTTC
TRBV5-4,TRBJ1-1,.,.,CASSLDRVHSNTEAFF,TGTGCCAGCAGCTTGGACAGGGTCCACTCAAACACTGAAGCTTTCTTT
TRBV27,TRBJ2-3,TRBD2,.,CASSLLGISGGTDTQYF,TGTGCCAGCAGTTTATTGGGGATATCGGGGGGGACAGATACGCAGTATTTT
TRBV2,TRBJ2-3,TRBD2,.,CASRTSGAPTDTQYF,TGTGCCAGCAGGACTAGCGGGGCCCCCACAGATACGCAGTATTTT
TRBV4-3,TRBJ2-7,.,.,CASSQDSGLGAYEQYF,TGCGCCAGCAGCCAAGATAGCGGTTTGGGGGCCTACGAGCAGTACTTC
TRBV27,TRBJ2-7,.,.,CASRFRSVEQYF,TGTGCCAGCAGGTTCAGGTCGGTCGAGCAGTACTTC
TRBV7-6,TRBJ2-7,.,.,CASSLSSGQVYEQYF,TGTGCCAGCAGCTTATCCTCGGGACAAGTCTACGAGCAGTACTTC
TRBV4-3,TRBJ2-1,.,.,CASSQDPAVSEQFF,TGCGCCAGCAGCCAAGATCCCGCCGTGAGTGAGCAGTTCTTC
TRBV5-1,TRBJ2-5,.,.,CASSLAGGREETQYF,TGCGCCAGCAGCTTGGCGGGGGGCCGAGAAGAGACCCAGTACTTC
TRBV19,TRBJ1-5,TRBD1,.,CASGRDRGGNQPQHF,TGTGCCAGTGGGAGGGACAGGGGAGGCAATCAGCCCCAGCATTTT
TRBV7-2,TRBJ1-6,TRBD1,.,CASSLRGQGGDSPLHF,TGTGCCAGCAGCTTAAGAGGACAGGGGGGAGATTCACCCCTCCACTTT
TRBV5-1,TRBJ2-1,.,.,CASSLLPGLVYNEQFF,TGCGCCAGCAGCTTGTTACCCGGACTCGTCTACAATGAGCAGTTCTTC
TRBV7-8,TRBJ2-5,.,.,CASSGRRVGETQYF,TGTGCCAGCAGCGGCCGCAGGGTTGGTGAGACCCAGTACTTC
TRBV7-3,TRBJ2-3,TRBD1,.,CASSLRDRGVTDTQYF,TGTGCCAGCAGCTTACGGGACAGGGGAGTCACAGATACGCAGTATTTT
TRBV4-3,TRBJ2-1,TRBD1,.,CASSQATGTGGNEQFF,TGCGCCAGCAGCCAAGCCACCGGGACAGGGGGAAATGAGCAGTTCTTC
TRBV5-1,TRBJ1-2,.,.,CASSQMEGEYGYTF,TGCGCCAGCAGCCAGATGGAAGGAGAATATGGCTACACCTTC